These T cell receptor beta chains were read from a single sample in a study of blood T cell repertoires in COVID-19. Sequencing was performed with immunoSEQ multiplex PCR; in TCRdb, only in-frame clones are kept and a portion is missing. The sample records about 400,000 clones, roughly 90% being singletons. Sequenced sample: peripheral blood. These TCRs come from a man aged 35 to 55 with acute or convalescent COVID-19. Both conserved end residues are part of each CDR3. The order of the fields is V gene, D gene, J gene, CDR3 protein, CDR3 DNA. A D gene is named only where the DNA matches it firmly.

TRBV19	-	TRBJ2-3	CASSRTGSTDTQYF	TGTGCCAGTAGTAGAACAGGCAGCACAGATACGCAGTATTTT
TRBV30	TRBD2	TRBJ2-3	CARLAFSTDTQYF	TGTGCCCGACTAGCGTTCAGCACAGATACGCAGTATTTT
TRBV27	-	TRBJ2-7	CASRNSGTYEQYF	TGTGCCAGCAGAAACTCAGGGACCTACGAGCAGTACTTC
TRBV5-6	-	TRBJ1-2	CASSRLPGGISYGYTF	TGTGCCAGCAGCAGACTGCCGGGGGGGATCTCCTATGGCTACACCTTC
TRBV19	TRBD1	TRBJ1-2	CASSSRDRGTGVIYGYTF	TGTGCCAGTAGTTCCCGGGACAGGGGTACCGGAGTTATTTATGGCTACACCTTC
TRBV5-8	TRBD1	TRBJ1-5	CASRRPGTGSNQPQHF	TGTGCCAGCAGGAGGCCCGGGACAGGTTCCAATCAGCCCCAGCATTTT
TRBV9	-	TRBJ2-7	CASSVVANTYEQYF	TGTGCCAGCAGCGTAGTAGCGAACACCTACGAGCAGTACTTC
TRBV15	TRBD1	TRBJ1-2	CATSRDPGGYGYTF	TGTGCCACCAGCAGAGATCCAGGGGGGTACGGCTACACCTTC
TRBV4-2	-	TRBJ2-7	CASSQDEGYYEQYF	TGTGCCAGCAGCCAAGACGAGGGCTACTACGAGCAGTACTTC
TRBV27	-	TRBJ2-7	CASRATRRGTYEQYF	TGTGCCAGCAGGGCCACGCGACGGGGGACCTACGAGCAGTACTTC
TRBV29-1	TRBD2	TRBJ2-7	CSVIPSGSPGAEQYF	TGCAGCGTTATCCCGAGCGGGAGCCCCGGGGCCGAGCAGTACTTC
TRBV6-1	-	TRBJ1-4	CASSKGPELVRGKLFF	TGTGCCAGCAGTAAAGGCCCAGAGCTTGTCAGAGGAAAACTGTTTTTT
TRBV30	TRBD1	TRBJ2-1	CAWRDRDRGRYEQFF	TGTGCCTGGAGGGACCGGGACAGGGGGCGATATGAGCAGTTCTTC
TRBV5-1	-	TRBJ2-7	CASSLVTGSSYEQYF	TGCGCCAGCAGCTTGGTGACAGGCAGCTCCTACGAGCAGTACTTC
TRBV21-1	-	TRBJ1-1	CASSSRDPLINTEAFF	TGTGCCAGCAGCTCGCGGGACCCTCTTATCAACACTGAAGCTTTCTTT
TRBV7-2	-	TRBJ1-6	CASSLGTLGSPLHF	TGTGCCAGCAGCTTAGGGACTTTAGGTTCACCCCTCCACTTT
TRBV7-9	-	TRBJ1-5	CASSFDSGNQPQHF	TGTGCCAGCAGCTTTGACAGTGGGAATCAGCCCCAGCATTTT